A single sample gave rise to the 24 T cell receptor beta chains below, sequenced in a study of beta chain features in type 1 diabetes. Study-level findings and limits: In every one of the four CD4+ subsets, TCRB CDR3s were moderately but significantly shorter in Type 1 diabetes patients.

Expressed TCRB transcripts got sequenced, as all isolated RNA was reverse transcribed. Some clones are missing from TCRdb's copy, which holds only in-frame ones; the method was immunoSEQ multiplex PCR. The sample lists 280,000 or so clones, roughly 15% occurring once. These receptors' targets are unknown. Specimen: naive CD4+ T cells from blood. The source is a man aged 18 to 29 with type 1 diabetes.

The chain recombines TRBV5-1 with TRBJ2-2; D gene unclear. CDR1 and CDR2 (germline): SGHRS, YFSETQ. This CDR3 has 15 amino acids. Deletions cut 0 bases from V and 0 bases from J, with 6 bases between. In DNA form, the CDR3 reads TGCGCCAGCAGCTTGGCCAGTTCGAACACCGGGGAGCTGTTTTTT. As protein: CASSLASSNTGELFF.

This clone was counted only a few times. V gene TRBV7-6 combines with J gene TRBJ1-1; 9 nucleotides agree with TRBD1. Germline V gene lookup returns CDR1 SGHVS and CDR2 FNYEAQ. The ends lost 5 bases at V and 4 bases at J; junction bases unmatched: 5. The CDR3 loop spans 14 amino acids. The CDR3 bases are TGTGCCAGCAGCCCGCGGACAGGGGCCACTGAAGCTTTCTTT. This translates into CASSPRTGATEAFF.

For this clone: The same CDR3 can be traced to other DNA sequences in this sample. The chain employs TRBV7-9 and TRBJ2-3; D is ambiguous. Per germline, CDR1 SEHNR and CDR2 FQNEAQ (reference sequence). V dropped 1 base and J dropped 2 bases, with 7 bases sitting between them. The CDR3 spans 14 residues. CDR3: CASSLGQITDTQYF. Here the CDR3 DNA reads TGTGCCAGCAGCTTAGGCCAGATCACAGATACGCAGTATTTT. Complete variable domain (other parts from reference TRBV7-9 and TRBJ2-3): DTGVSQNPRHKITKRGQNVTFRCDPISEHNRLYWYRQTLGQGPEFLTYFQNEAQLEKSRLLSDRFSAERPKGSFSTLEIQRTEQGDSAMYLCASSLGQITDTQYFGPGTRLTVL.

This clone was picked up a small number of times. This chain uses TRBV30 with TRBJ2-5; 9 bases match TRBD2. Germline-derived CDR1 and CDR2 are GTSNPN and SVGIG (reference sequence). The CDR3 loop spans 15 amino acids. With V trimmed by 3 bases and J by 9 bases, 14 bases remained unmatched. The CDR3 DNA follows: TGTGCCTGGAGCGAACCCCCGGGACTAGCCACTCCCCAGTACTTC. Protein: CAWSEPPGLATPQYF.

This clone showed up just a few times. Other DNA sequences from this sample encode an identical CDR3 as well. This rearrangement joins TRBV5-1 to TRBJ2-5, with TRBD1 matching 7 bases. The junction had 5 bases not matched to a gene; V was cut back by 4 bases and J by 2 bases. CDR3 length: 14 residues. Germline values: CDR1 SGHRS, CDR2 YFSETQ. The CDR3: CASSDGTAQETQYF. The CDR3 DNA sequence: TGCGCCAGCAGCGACGGGACAGCTCAAGAGACCCAGTACTTC.

The V and J genes are TRBV5-1 and TRBJ2-3, with D perhaps TRBD1 (5 bases). The CDR3 is made up of 12 amino acids. CDR1 and CDR2 (germline): SGHRS, YFSETQ. V lost 4 bases, J lost 5 bases, and 8 bases lay in between. The CDR3 protein is CASSPTEDTQYF. Here the CDR3 DNA reads TGCGCCAGCAGCCCGACAGAAGATACGCAGTATTTT.

The gene calls are TRBV11-2 and TRBJ2-1; 15 positions agree with TRBD2. V lost 5 bases to trimming and J lost 10 bases; unmatched junction nucleotides: 15. The CDR3 is made up of 18 amino acids. CDR1 is SGHAT and CDR2 is FQNNGV in the germline V gene. The CDR3 protein is CASSPLHGLAGGYREQFF. The CDR3 DNA follows: TGTGCCAGCAGCCCCCTCCATGGACTAGCGGGGGGGTACAGGGAGCAGTTCTTC. The entire variable domain, with the rest obtained from reference TRBV11-2 and TRBJ2-1, is as follows: EAGVAQSPRYKIIEKRQSVAFWCNPISGHATLYWYQQILGQGPKLLIQFQNNGVVDDSQLPKDRFSAERLKGVDSTLKIQPAKLEDSAVYLCASSPLHGLAGGYREQFFGPGTRLTVL.

The gene calls are TRBV28 and TRBJ2-1, with 7 bases identical to TRBD2. Germline CDR1 MDHEN, CDR2 SYDVKM. The V segment lost 8 bases and the J segment 0 bases; nucleotides outside the gene matches: 19. The CDR3 loop spans 19 amino acids. CDR3 nucleotides: TGTGCCAGCGGGGAGGGTCGGTGGGGGGTCCAAAGCTCCTACAATGAGCAGTTCTTC. This gives the protein CASGEGRWGVQSSYNEQFF.

The V and J genes are TRBV5-6 and TRBJ2-7; tentatively, D is TRBD2 (5 bases). The germline V and J ends were trimmed by 0 bases and 2 bases, with 9 bases remaining between them. The CDR3 sequence is 14 residues long. CDR1 is SGHDT and CDR2 is YYEEEE in the germline V gene. The CDR3 DNA sequence: TGTGCCAGCAGCTTGGCGGCAGCGGCCTACGAGCAGTACTTC. Its protein product is CASSLAAAAYEQYF.

The V gene is TRBV4-1, the J gene TRBJ2-1; 11 nucleotides line up with TRBD2. CDR1 and CDR2 from the germline V gene are MGHRA and YSYEKL. V shed 10 bases and J 4 bases; nucleotides not matched to a gene: 9. The CDR3 spans 15 residues. CDR3 region: CATRSGTSGYNEQFF. For the CDR3, the DNA is TGCGCCACCCGATCCGGGACTAGCGGTTACAATGAGCAGTTCTTC.

The V call is TRBV5-1, the J call TRBJ2-7, with D maybe TRBD1 (6 bases). V lost 4 bases and J 3 bases, leaving 17 bases between the germline ends. The germline CDR1 and CDR2 sequences are SGHRS and YFSETQ. The CDR3 runs to 15 residues. The chain's CDR3 is CASSTGQPPDYEQYF. CDR3 bases: TGCGCCAGCAGCACCGGACAGCCCCCAGACTACGAGCAGTACTTC.

This chain connects TRBV18 to TRBJ2-7, with 7 bases that match TRBD1. V lost 4 bases and J lost 2; bases outside the gene matches: 2. Germline V gene sequence: CDR1 KGHSH, CDR2 LQKENI. The length of the CDR3 is 13 residues. The CDR3: CASSHDRAYEQYF. Here the CDR3 DNA reads TGTGCCAGCTCACACGACAGGGCCTACGAGCAGTACTTC.

This chain connects TRBV5-8 to TRBJ1-4; D remains ambiguous. Germline V CDR1 and CDR2: SGHTS, YDEGEE. V lost 10 bases and J 5 bases, leaving 15 bases between the germline ends. This CDR3 spans 13 amino acids. CDR3 in DNA: TGTGCCGGATCTGTTGAGGCGAATGAAAAACTGTTTTTT. This translates into CAGSVEANEKLFF.

The table lists this clone with a few counts. J is TRBJ2-5 and V is TRBV7-2; 7 positions agree with TRBD1. The length of the CDR3 is 14 residues. CDR1 SGHTA and CDR2 FQGNSA come from the germline V gene. V lost 5 bases to trimming and J lost 4 bases; unmatched junction nucleotides: 7. CDR3 nucleotide sequence: TGTGCCAGCAGCCGACAGGGTAGTGCAGAGACCCAGTACTTC. Residues: CASSRQGSAETQYF. The variable domain in full, with the rest retrieved from reference TRBV7-2 and TRBJ2-5, is GAGVSQSPSNKVTEKGKDVELRCDPISGHTALYWYRQSLGQGLEFLIYFQGNSAPDKSGLPSDRFSAERTGGSVSTLTIQRTQQEDSAVYLCASSRQGSAETQYFGPGTRLLVL.

The V call is TRBV30, the J call TRBJ1-2; the match to TRBD1 covers 7 bases. V dropped 4 bases and J dropped 4; count of bases not matched to a gene: 6. Germline V gene sequence: CDR1 GTSNPN, CDR2 SVGIG (reference sequence). The CDR3 runs 13 residues. CDR3 DNA sequence: TGTGCCTGGACCTCAGGGGGGAGCTATGGCTACACCTTC. It yields the protein CAWTSGGSYGYTF.

The chain recombines TRBV6-6 with TRBJ1-2, with 9 bases fitting TRBD1. V shed 6 bases and J 12 bases; nucleotides not matched to a gene: 11. The CDR3 is 13 amino acids. Germline-derived CDR1 and CDR2 are MNHNY and SVGAGI (reference sequence). Here the CDR3 reads CASRLGQGRVNTF. DNA of the CDR3: TGTGCCAGCAGGCTGGGACAGGGTAGGGTCAACACCTTC.

The rearrangement joins TRBV6-6 to TRBJ2-2, with TRBD1 identical over 8 bases. The germline gives CDR1 MNHNY, CDR2 SVGAGI (reference sequence). The V and J ends lost 6 bases and 3 bases, in that order; junction bases with no gene match: 9. The CDR3 consists of 16 residues. The CDR3 spells CASRKSGGEDTGELFF. The CDR3 DNA reads as TGTGCCAGCAGGAAGTCAGGGGGCGAGGACACCGGGGAGCTGTTTTTT.

This rearrangement joins TRBV5-5 to TRBJ1-1; D is unclear. V lost 2 bases to trimming and J lost 7 bases, with 15 bases between them. Germline loops: CDR1 SGHKS, CDR2 YYEKEE (reference sequence). This CDR3 has 14 amino acids. Written as DNA, the CDR3 is TGTGCCAGCAGCTTCGGGCAGCATGAGGGTGAAGCTTTCTTT. This translates into CASSFGQHEGEAFF.

In this sample, this clone turned up a few times. The chain has TRBV11-2 and TRBJ2-7; 13 bases are shared with TRBD2. Looked up from germline, CDR1 is SGHAT and CDR2 is FQNNGV. The CDR3 totals 15 residues. Losses at the gene ends were 0 bases for V and 4 bases for J; bases not matched to a gene: 0. CDR3 nucleotide sequence: TGTGCCAGCAGCTTAGAACTAGCGGGGGGGTACGAGCAGTACTTC. The encoded protein is CASSLELAGGYEQYF.

The rearrangement uses TRBV7-9 and TRBJ2-2, with D tentatively TRBD2 (6 bases). The germline gives CDR1 SEHNR, CDR2 FQNEAQ (reference sequence). V lost 5 bases and J lost 4, with 14 bases in between. CDR3 length: 15 residues. The CDR3 bases are TGTGCCAGCAGCCCCGGGAGAACGGTCACCGGGGAGCTGTTTTTT. Amino acid sequence: CASSPGRTVTGELFF.

The chain carries TRBV5-1 and TRBJ1-6, with 7 positions matching TRBD1. The germline CDR1 and CDR2 sequences are SGHRS and YFSETQ. V shed 0 bases, J shed 6 bases, and the junction held 3 bases outside the gene matches. This CDR3 has 15 residues. The CDR3 DNA reads as TGCGCCAGCAGCTTGGGACAGGGCGTTAATTCACCCCTCCACTTT. Protein product: CASSLGQGVNSPLHF.

Only a few counts were recorded for this clone. This sequence joins TRBV14 and TRBJ2-2; D remains ambiguous. The CDR3 is made up of 13 amino acids. Germline loops: CDR1 SGHDN, CDR2 FVKESK. Trimming stripped 7 bases from V and 1 base from J, with 7 bases between. The CDR3 loop is CASKRGNTGELFF. The CDR3 DNA is TGTGCCAGCAAACGAGGGAACACCGGGGAGCTGTTTTTT.

This clone has a handful of counts. The rearrangement uses TRBV15 and TRBJ1-5; perhaps TRBD1 as D (6 bases). The CDR3 consists of 15 residues. The V end lost 2 bases, the J end lost 1 base, and 9 bases lay between the germline ends. From germline, CDR1 is LNHNV and CDR2 YYDKDF (reference sequence). Here the CDR3 DNA reads TGTGCCACCAGCAGACAGGGGAAGAGCAATCAGCCCCAGCATTTT. Amino acids: CATSRQGKSNQPQHF.

The table lists this clone with a few counts. The chain recombines TRBV6-5 with TRBJ2-2, with 14 bases lining up with TRBD2. This CDR3 contains 15 residues. From germline, CDR1 is MNHEY and CDR2 SVGAGI. The trim removed 6 bases at V and 6 bases at J, leaving 3 bases unmatched. The CDR3 spells CASSETSGGAGELFF. The CDR3 DNA reads as TGTGCCAGCAGCGAGACTAGCGGGGGGGCCGGGGAGCTGTTTTTT.